This is a list of T cell receptor beta chains from one sample in a study of T cell responses to AZD1222 COVID-19 vaccine. Method: immunoSEQ multiplex PCR; TCRdb's copy keeps in-frame clones and lacks some. The data hold over 150,000 clones, with about 88% observed a single time. The sample consisted of peripheral blood, taken on day 0 of AZD1222 vaccination. The receptors come from an adult in good health. Each CDR3 is given with its conserved first and last residue. The size of a clone is reported for some rows only, either as once, few or many, or as a class for expanded clones.

clone_size j_call v_call cdr3_aa
- TRBJ2-2 TRBV5-8 CASSWGRYTGELFF
- TRBJ1-2 TRBV6-5 CASSYSPRARNYGYTF
- TRBJ2-1 TRBV6-2/TRBV6-3 CASSYPVANEQFF
- TRBJ1-6 TRBV7-3 CASSGQINKSPLHF
- TRBJ1-1 TRBV28 CASSLPRTEAFF
- TRBJ1-3 TRBV6-2/TRBV6-3 CASSYLEDTIYF
- TRBJ2-4 TRBV6-5 CASSRGEAKNIQYF
once TRBJ2-3 TRBV7-8 CASSSIPRGGDTDTQYF
- TRBJ2-7 TRBV28 CASSEGLAYYEQYF
once TRBJ2-1 TRBV7-3 CASSSSSGPDNEQFF
- TRBJ1-2 TRBV7-2 CASSLLGQGAPGYTF
- TRBJ1-5 TRBV7-5 CARSLRSTGVRQEWHF
- TRBJ1-4 TRBV24-1 CATSGPGDEKLFF
- TRBJ2-5 TRBV5-6 CASSLLGGNQETQYF
- TRBJ2-1 TRBV18 CASSPDGGLTINEQFF
- TRBJ1-4 TRBV7-9 CASSLGDRDNEKLFF
- TRBJ2-1 TRBV9 CASSVGGSGGAYEQFF
- TRBJ2-6 TRBV3-1/TRBV3-2 CASTGQASGANVLTF
once TRBJ2-1 TRBV7-8 CASSTRTGLGSPVF
- TRBJ2-1 TRBV11-2 CASSFGDAGYNEQFF
- TRBJ2-5 TRBV7-2 CASSYTSGQETQYF
- TRBJ2-3 TRBV7-2 CASSFYTDTQYF
- TRBJ1-3 TRBV7-3 CASSPRPRDSSGNTIYF
- TRBJ1-1 TRBV2 CASRANTEAFF
few TRBJ1-1 TRBV4-2 CASSQAHLNTEAFF
- TRBJ1-1 TRBV19 CASSPRTGGNTEAFF
- TRBJ1-1 TRBV7-2 CASSQQVGTEAFF
- TRBJ2-7 TRBV6-5 CASSPPPAGTYEQYF
- TRBJ1-1 TRBV25-1 CASRPRQVRETEAFF
- TRBJ2-6 TRBV5-8 CASSRDRVFGANVLTF
- TRBJ1-6 TRBV4-1 CASSPRTGGRSPLHF
- TRBJ2-2 TRBV7-7 CASSPTADTGELFF
- TRBJ2-1 TRBV28 CASSLGSAQFF
- TRBJ1-1 TRBV4-3 CASSQAAEGTEAFF
- TRBJ1-1 TRBV6-2/TRBV6-3 CASSYRGLMNTEAFF
- TRBJ2-7 TRBV6-5 CASSSGAGGSYEQYF
- TRBJ1-1 TRBV7-2 CASSLAPGNTEAFF
- TRBJ1-1 TRBV19 CASSMTLRTEAFF
- TRBJ1-5 TRBV7-9 CASSTTGGNQPQHF
- TRBJ1-1 TRBV28 CASSHNRGRGTEAFF
- TRBJ1-1 TRBV27 CASSGYRGVNTEAFF
- TRBJ2-7 TRBV6-6 CASSQNLEAHEQYF
- TRBJ2-1 TRBV21-1 CASSKEAPSGTPHNEQFF
- TRBJ2-7 TRBV18 CANSRKQDYEQYF
- TRBJ1-4 TRBV24-1 CATSDLNEKLFF
- TRBJ1-1 TRBV28 CASNIMNTEAFF
- TRBJ2-1 TRBV30 CAWSGLPAASYNEQFF
- TRBJ2-3 TRBV7-2 CASSLTTSSTDTQYF
- TRBJ1-4 TRBV2 CASNQDLGEKLFF
once TRBJ2-4 TRBV18 CASSRGQGTGDIQYF
- TRBJ2-3 TRBV2 CASTWGVQTDTQYF
- TRBJ1-2 TRBV20-1 CSAVSFYGYTF
- TRBJ2-7 TRBV7-2 CASSFYRRNEQYF
- TRBJ1-2 TRBV19 CASSIVDRVGVGYTF